This T cell receptor beta chain is from a study of blood T cell repertoires in COVID-19 (dated by TCRdb to 2019 to 2021). Context from the whole study: Collaborator samples came from the United States, Italy and Spain and covered acute and convalescent phases of COVID-19. The material from the prospective study consisted of cDNA or gDNA derived from T cells, B-cell-depleted T cells, or PBMCs. The dataset comprised deeply sampled blood TCRbeta repertoires from subjects exposed to, actively infected with, or recovered from COVID-19. The repertoires were released in a freely available public database meant as a resource for research on the immune response to SARS-CoV-2. The samples were drawn from two sources: the first 160 participants of the ongoing ImmuneRACE study, and 1,000 to 1,500 subjects contributed by 6 global collaborators. A de-identified subject ID, COVID-19 status, age in years and sex were almost always included in the sample metadata. Where HLA class I and class II types were available, the types were taken from metadata supplied by the sample provider, not from assay-based typing. Study-wide findings and limitations: The amount of clinical and demographic metadata varied by source and participant and was provided uncurated.

Concerning this clone: It has no known antigen specificity. No base quality values were provided; no much bigger clone lies one nucleotide off.

The immunoSEQ Assay, a bias-controlled multiplex PCR, was used to amplify TCRbeta CDR3 regions from genomic DNA. In the authors' own workflow: Nucleated cell counts per sample were estimated from amplification of reference gene primers within the assay. Sequence reads were collapsed and filtered to measure the absolute abundance of every unique TCRbeta CDR3 rearrangement. For each sample, productive Simpson clonality was calculated as the square root of Simpson's diversity index over productive rearrangements. Imported from immuneACCESS, the table was reduced by TCRdb to in-frame sequences with V and J called. These copies leave out some clones; in studies compared against another copy, an unresolved V gene accounts for under half, and the cause of the remainder is not known. V and J calls plus clone size are reproduced from that table; the DNA served to infer D and trimming. This sample lists around 60,000 clones; 80% to 90% were detected once. About 6% of the sample comes from the top ten.

Relative to germline, V is 0 bases shorter and J is 0 bases shorter, with 15 bases between their ends. Reading from cysteine to phenylalanine, the CDR3 counts 17 amino acids. Just the 51-base CDR3 DNA is kept, in frame starting at base 1. The germline V gene provides CDR1 MGHRA and CDR2 YSYEKL. Collaborating institutions collected whole blood in K2EDTA tubes following their own protocols. Collaborator samples were shipped for TCRbeta analysis as frozen whole blood, isolated PBMCs, or DNA extracted from either sample type. The chain is made from TRBV4-1 and TRBJ2-7, with TRBD2 tentatively as D gene (5 bases match). Sequenced material: peripheral blood. This sequence was found in a woman aged 60-75 years with acute or convalescent COVID-19. The DNA is TGCGCCAGCAGCCAAGATCGGGATTTGGCACACTCCTACGAGCAGTACTTC. This is translated as CASSQDRDLAHSYEQYF.